This TCR beta chain stems from a study of blood T cell repertoires in COVID-19. Study-level background: The study drew acute and convalescent COVID-19 samples from the United States, Italy and Spain. Sample material is recorded as cDNA or gDNA derived from T cells, B-cell-depleted T cells, or PBMCs.

This CDR3 spans 15 amino acids. Looked up from germline, CDR1 is LGHDT and CDR2 is YNNKEL (reference sequence). The V and J ends lost 1 base and 3 bases respectively, with 11 bases between them. Profiling relied on immunoSEQ multiplex PCR, and the TCRdb table lists in-frame clones only, not all of them. The table lists 200,000 or so clones, roughly 88% of them singletons, with roughly a sixth in the top ten. The J gene is TRBJ2-3, the V gene TRBV3-1 (or the pseudogene TRBV3-2), with D hard to call. Sequencing was carried out using peripheral blood. The clonotype originates from a man in his fifties or sixties with COVID-19, enrolled during active disease. The DNA for the CDR3 is TGTGCCAGCAGCCAAGGAATCGGTACTACAGATACGCAGTATTTT. This gives the protein CASSQGIGTTDTQYF.